Listed here are 14 T cell receptor beta chains from one sample, sequenced in a study of T-cell reconstitution after alpha-beta-depleted transplantation in children. Preparing the TCRbeta library involved the use of unique molecular identifiers. In TCRdb, the PCR reads were re-called with MiXCR into one record per CDR3 protein. The sample consists of hundreds of thousands of distinct CDR3 sequences, approximately 16% of them appearing once. The sample here was PBMCs from the stem cell graft donor, taken from the stem cell graft. These receptor sequences come from a human donor who donated a stem cell graft to a child with acute myeloid leukemia.

This clonotype has a count of ten or more. The rearrangement joins TRBV20-1 to TRBJ2-1; D is ambiguous. The V end lost 1 base, the J end lost 4 bases, and 5 bases lay between the germline ends. This CDR3 is 12 amino acids long. Germline CDR1 DFQATT, CDR2 SNEGSKA (reference sequence). The CDR3 DNA is TGCAGTGCTAGAGTCAGGTACAATGAGCAGTTCTTC. As protein: CSARVRYNEQFF.

The V gene is TRBV5-1, the J gene TRBJ2-7; D possibly corresponds to TRBD2 (6 bases). This CDR3 is 15 amino acids long. V lost 0 bases, J lost 5 bases, and 15 bases lay in between. The V gene's germline CDR1 is SGHRS and CDR2 YFSETQ. The CDR3 spells CASSLGQPGRNEQYF. In DNA form, the CDR3 reads TGCGCCAGCAGCTTGGGTCAGCCGGGGAGGAACGAGCAGTACTTC.

The rearrangement uses TRBV7-4 and TRBJ1-5; perhaps TRBD1 as D (6 bases). The CDR3 covers 14 residues. Germline loops: CDR1 SGHVT, CDR2 SQSDAQ. V lost 5 bases to trimming and J lost 3 bases, with 11 bases between them. CDR3 sequence reads: CASSHGTPNQPQHF. In DNA, the CDR3 is TGTGCCAGCAGCCATGGGACACCCAATCAGCCCCAGCATTTT.

With respect to this clonotype: A read error may be the cause here, since a much bigger clone is one base away. The chain carries TRBV6-4 and TRBJ2-7; perhaps TRBD1 as D (6 bases). The germline V and J ends were trimmed by 9 bases and 2 bases, with 20 bases remaining between them. This CDR3 comprises 15 residues. The germline gives CDR1 MRHNA, CDR2 SNTAGT. The CDR3: CASTGMGHIAYEQYF. DNA of the CDR3: TGTGCCAGTACTGGGATGGGACATATTGCCTACGAGCAGTACTTC.

The chain employs TRBV4-1 and TRBJ1-2; 9 nucleotides line up with TRBD1. Germline trimming cut 0 bases from V and 8 bases from J; bases unmatched to any gene: 10. This CDR3 contains 16 residues. Germline CDR1 is MGHRA and CDR2 is YSYEKL. CDR3 in amino acids: CASSQDKRTGDRGYTF. The CDR3, as DNA: TGCGCCAGCAGCCAAGATAAGAGGACAGGGGATCGGGGCTACACCTTC.

V is TRBV4-1 and J is TRBJ1-4; D is perhaps TRBD1 (5 bases). Germline V gene lookup returns CDR1 MGHRA and CDR2 YSYEKL. CDR3 length: 15 residues. The V end was cut by 3 bases, the J end by 10 bases, with 18 bases between. The CDR3 is CASSQPGRGRVKLFF. The CDR3 DNA reads TGCGCCAGCAGCCAGCCGGGACGGGGGAGGGTAAAACTGTTTTTT.

This clonotype was picked up many times. The CDR3 here is CASSAYRGRDGYTF. The CDR3 DNA sequence: TGTGCCAGCAGTGCCTACAGGGGGCGAGATGGCTACACCTTC. The rearrangement uses TRBV27 and TRBJ1-2, with 9 nucleotides matching TRBD1. Germline V gives CDR1 MNHEY, CDR2 SMNVEV (reference sequence). Trimming cost V 5 bases and J 6 bases; bases outside gene matches: 7. The CDR3 is 14 residues long.

This clonotype was counted between two and nine times. The rearrangement links TRBV4-1 to TRBJ2-7, with 8 bases matching TRBD1. Germline trimming cut 2 bases from V and 7 bases from J; bases unmatched to any gene: 7. CDR1 MGHRA and CDR2 YSYEKL come from the germline V gene. CDR3 size: 14 residues. The CDR3 DNA follows: TGCGCCAGCAGCCAAACGGACAGGGTAGGGGAGCAGTACGTC. Translated: CASSQTDRVGEQYV.

The table lists this clonotype with a few counts. The gene calls are TRBV20-1 and TRBJ2-7, with 7 positions matching TRBD1. J gave up 3 bases and V 0 bases, and 14 bases lay outside the gene matches. The CDR3 contains 17 residues. In germline, CDR1 is DFQATT, CDR2 SNEGSKA (reference sequence). Here the CDR3 DNA reads TGCAGTGCTAGAGATCATTTCCGACAGGGCATGGACTACGAGCAGTACTTC. Amino acid sequence: CSARDHFRQGMDYEQYF.

This clonotype was observed at least ten times. The genes are TRBV20-1 and TRBJ1-4; D is possibly TRBD1 (6 bases). Per germline, CDR1 DFQATT and CDR2 SNEGSKA (reference sequence). The CDR3 is 14 amino acids. Trimming shortened V by 7 bases and J by 8 bases, and 20 bases separated the two germline ends. CDR3 sequence (DNA): TGCAGTGGCCAAGGGCAGGGGTGGGGGGAAAAACTGTTTTTT. This translates into CSGQGQGWGEKLFF.

The rearrangement links TRBV4-2 to TRBJ1-1; 10 nucleotides align to TRBD1. After removal of 2 bases from V and 5 bases from J, the junction contained 5 bases not matched to a gene. The CDR3 sequence is 15 residues long. Per the germline V gene, CDR1 is LGHNA and CDR2 is YNFKEQ. This CDR3 is CASSQRQGAGTEAFF. CDR3 bases: TGTGCCAGCAGCCAAAGACAGGGGGCGGGAACTGAAGCTTTCTTT.

This clonotype was recorded many times. J is TRBJ1-1 and V is TRBV5-1, with 8 bases lining up with TRBD1. From germline, CDR1 is SGHRS and CDR2 YFSETQ. V shed 3 bases, J shed 5 bases, and the junction held 3 bases outside the gene matches. The CDR3 has 13 residues. Here the CDR3 reads CASSSWTGTEAFF. In nucleotides, the CDR3 is TGCGCCAGCAGCTCGTGGACAGGGACTGAAGCTTTCTTT.

Only a few counts were recorded for this clonotype. The chain employs TRBV11-2 and TRBJ1-4; D unresolved. The CDR3 spans 14 residues. The germline V gene encodes CDR1 SGHAT and CDR2 FQNNGV. V lost 7 bases and J lost 0, with 9 bases in between. This chain's CDR3 is CASTSYTTNEKLFF. Written as DNA, the CDR3 is TGTGCCAGCACCTCGTATACAACTAATGAAAAACTGTTTTTT.

In this sample, this clonotype turned up many times. The rearrangement joins TRBV7-2 to TRBJ1-1; D gene uncertain. Trimming removed 0 bases from V and 11 bases from J, with 10 bases in between. Germline-derived CDR1 and CDR2 are SGHTA and FQGNSA. This CDR3 has 12 amino acids. In DNA form, the CDR3 reads TGTGCCAGCAGCTTAGCGGCGGGGTTTGCTTTCTTT. It yields the protein CASSLAAGFAFF.